What follows is one T cell receptor (beta chain) and its context. The antigen is not known. This sample is part of a study of T cells after posttransplantation cyclophosphamide. Findings of the study overall: TRB clonality was highly associated with recipient CMV seropositivity and reactivation. TRB overlap between skin or GI tissue T cells and blood was limited. Later post-transplant blood repertoires were often dominated by donor CD8+ memory clones.

The assay was immunoSEQ multiplex PCR, and TCRdb's table has in-frame clones only and misses some. The sample lists about 15,000 clones, 80% to 85% occurring once. Control samples came 1 year after myeloablative marrow transplants with methotrexate plus calcineurin inhibitor. The CDR3 runs to 16 residues. J gave up 12 bases and V 0 bases, and 13 bases lay outside the gene matches. Germline CDR1 MNHEY, CDR2 SVGAGI. The origin of this receptor is a male patient aged 18 to 29 who received an allogeneic stem cell transplant from a related donor, was CMV-positive, and had no GVHD. Part of the T cells may come from the graft donor. This rearrangement joins TRBV6-5 to TRBJ2-1; 8 bases map to TRBD2. This specimen was PBMCs, taken roughly 57 weeks after allogeneic stem cell transplant with calcineurin inhibitor and methotrexate. This CDR3 is CASSYSSGLEVLGQFF. The CDR3 DNA reads as TGTGCCAGCAGTTACTCTTCGGGACTAGAGGTTCTAGGGCAGTTCTTC.